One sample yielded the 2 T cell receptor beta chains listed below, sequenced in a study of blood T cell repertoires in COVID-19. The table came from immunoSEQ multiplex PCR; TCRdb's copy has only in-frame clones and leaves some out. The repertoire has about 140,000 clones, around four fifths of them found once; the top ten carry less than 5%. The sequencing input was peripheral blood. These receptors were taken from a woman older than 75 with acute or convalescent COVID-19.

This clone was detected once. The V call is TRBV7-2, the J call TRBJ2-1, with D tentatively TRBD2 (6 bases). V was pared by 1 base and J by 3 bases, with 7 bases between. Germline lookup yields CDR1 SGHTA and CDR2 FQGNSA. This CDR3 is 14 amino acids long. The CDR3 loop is CASSLGRGYNEQFF. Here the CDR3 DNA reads TGTGCCAGCAGCTTAGGGCGGGGCTACAATGAGCAGTTCTTC.

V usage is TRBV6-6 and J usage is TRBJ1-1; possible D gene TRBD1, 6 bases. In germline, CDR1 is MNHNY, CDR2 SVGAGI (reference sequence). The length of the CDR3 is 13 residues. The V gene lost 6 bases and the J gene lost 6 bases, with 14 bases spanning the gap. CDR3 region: CASSQGRGPEAFF. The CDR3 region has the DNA TGTGCCAGCAGCCAGGGGCGGGGGCCTGAAGCTTTCTTT.